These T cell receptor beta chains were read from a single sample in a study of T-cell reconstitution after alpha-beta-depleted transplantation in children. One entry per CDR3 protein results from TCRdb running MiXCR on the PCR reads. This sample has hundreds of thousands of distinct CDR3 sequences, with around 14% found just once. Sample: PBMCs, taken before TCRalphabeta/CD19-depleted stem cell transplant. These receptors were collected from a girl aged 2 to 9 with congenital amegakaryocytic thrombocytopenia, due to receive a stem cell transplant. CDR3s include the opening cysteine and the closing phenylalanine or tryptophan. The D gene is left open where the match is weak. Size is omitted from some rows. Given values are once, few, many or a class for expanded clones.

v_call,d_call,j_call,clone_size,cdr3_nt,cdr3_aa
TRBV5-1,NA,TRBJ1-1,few,TGCGCCAGCAGCTCAAGGTCCCGCTGGACTGAAGCTTTCTTT,CASSSRSRWTEAFF
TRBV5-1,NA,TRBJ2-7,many,TGCGCCAGCAGCTTAGATCTAGCCCGGAACGAGCAGTACTTC,CASSLDLARNEQYF
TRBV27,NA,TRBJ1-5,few,TGTGCCAGCAGTCGCCGGGGCAGCAATCAGCCCCAGCATTTT,CASSRRGSNQPQHF
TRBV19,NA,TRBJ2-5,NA,TGTGCCAGTAGTATCTCACATCAAGAGACCCAGTACTTC,CASSISHQETQYF
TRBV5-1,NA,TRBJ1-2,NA,TGCGCCAGCAGCTTGACATCTTTTATAACGTCTGGGTATGGCTACACCTTC,CASSLTSFITSGYGYTF
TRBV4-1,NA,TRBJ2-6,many,TGCGCCAGCAGTCAGGCTCTGGGGGCCAACGTCCTGACTTTC,CASSQALGANVLTF
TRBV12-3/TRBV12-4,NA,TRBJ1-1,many,TGTGCCAGCAGTTTAGGAGTACGGTGGAGGACAATGAACACTGAAGCTTTCTTT,CASSLGVRWRTMNTEAFF
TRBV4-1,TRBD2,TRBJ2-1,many,TGCGCCAGCAGCCAAGATCACCTAGCGGGAGCGATGAGCTCCTACAATGAGCAGTTCTTC,CASSQDHLAGAMSSYNEQFF
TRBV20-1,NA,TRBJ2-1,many,TGCAGTGCTAGGCTGGTACTCAATGAGCAGTTCTTC,CSARLVLNEQFF
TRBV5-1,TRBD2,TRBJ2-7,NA,TGCGCCAGCAGCTTGGTAGGACCGCCGGGACTAGCGGGAGTCGAGCAGTACTTC,CASSLVGPPGLAGVEQYF
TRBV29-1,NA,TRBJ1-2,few,TGCAGCGTTGAAAGGGAGTACTATGGCTACACCTTC,CSVEREYYGYTF
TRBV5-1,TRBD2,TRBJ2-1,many,TGCGCCAGCAGCTTGGTACTAGCGGGCGATTACAATGAGCAGTTCTTC,CASSLVLAGDYNEQFF
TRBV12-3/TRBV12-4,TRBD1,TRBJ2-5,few,TGTGCCAGCAGTTTAGGGGACAGTTGGGGCCAAGAGACCCAGTACTTC,CASSLGDSWGQETQYF
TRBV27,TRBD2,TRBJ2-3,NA,TGTGCCAGCAGTTTCGGGGGCGGGAGGGCCTTTACGGAAGATACGCAGTATTTT,CASSFGGGRAFTEDTQYF
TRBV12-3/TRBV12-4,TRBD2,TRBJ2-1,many,TGTGCCAGCACCACCGAACTAGCGGGAACCTTAGTTAACAATGAGCAGTTCTTC,CASTTELAGTLVNNEQFF